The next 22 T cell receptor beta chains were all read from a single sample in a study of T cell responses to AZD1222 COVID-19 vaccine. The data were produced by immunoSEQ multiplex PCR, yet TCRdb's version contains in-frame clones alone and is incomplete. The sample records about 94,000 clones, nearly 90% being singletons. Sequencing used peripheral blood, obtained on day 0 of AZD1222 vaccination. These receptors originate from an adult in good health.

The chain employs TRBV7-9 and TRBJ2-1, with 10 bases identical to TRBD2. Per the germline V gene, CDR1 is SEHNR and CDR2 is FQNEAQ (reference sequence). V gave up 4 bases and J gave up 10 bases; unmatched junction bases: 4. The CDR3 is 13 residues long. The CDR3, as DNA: TGTGCCAGCAGCTCCTCACTAGCGGGGGAGCAGTTCTTC. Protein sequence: CASSSSLAGEQFF. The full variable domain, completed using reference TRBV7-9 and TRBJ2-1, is DTGVSQNPRHKITKRGQNVTFRCDPISEHNRLYWYRQTLGQGPEFLTYFQNEAQLEKSRLLSDRFSAERPKGSFSTLEIQRTEQGDSAMYLCASSSSLAGEQFFGPGTRLTVL.

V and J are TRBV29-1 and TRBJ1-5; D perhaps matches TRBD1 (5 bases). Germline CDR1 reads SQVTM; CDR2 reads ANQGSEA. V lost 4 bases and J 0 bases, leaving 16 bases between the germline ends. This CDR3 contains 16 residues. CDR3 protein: CSVVTGATNSNQPQHF. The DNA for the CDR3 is TGCAGCGTTGTTACAGGAGCCACGAATAGCAATCAGCCCCAGCATTTT.

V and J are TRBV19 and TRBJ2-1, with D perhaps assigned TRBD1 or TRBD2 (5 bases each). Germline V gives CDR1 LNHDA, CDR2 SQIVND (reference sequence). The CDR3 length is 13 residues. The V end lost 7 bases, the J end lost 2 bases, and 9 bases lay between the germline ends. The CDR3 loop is CASNPGPYNEQFF. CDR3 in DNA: TGTGCCAGTAATCCGGGGCCCTACAATGAGCAGTTCTTC.

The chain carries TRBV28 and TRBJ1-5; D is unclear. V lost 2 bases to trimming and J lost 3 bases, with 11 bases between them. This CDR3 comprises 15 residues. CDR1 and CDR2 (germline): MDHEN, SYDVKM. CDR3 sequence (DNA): TGTGCCAGCAGTTTAACGGACGGATACAATCAGCCCCAGCATTTT. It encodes CASSLTDGYNQPQHF. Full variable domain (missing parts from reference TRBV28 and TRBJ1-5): DVKVTQSSRYLVKRTGEKVFLECVQDMDHENMFWYRQDPGLGLRLIYFSYDVKMKEKGDIPEGYSVSREKKERFSLILESASTNQTSMYLCASSLTDGYNQPQHFGDGTRLSIL.

The CDR3 loop is CASIKDTLFQETQYF. The CDR3 DNA is TGTGCCAGCATCAAAGATACCCTATTCCAAGAGACCCAGTACTTC. V and J are TRBV6-6 and TRBJ2-5; no firm D call. This CDR3 has 15 amino acids. Germline CDR1 and CDR2: MNHNY and SVGAGI (reference sequence). V gave up 7 bases and J gave up 1 base, with 16 bases separating them.

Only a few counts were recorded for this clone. The CDR3 DNA sequence: TGTGCCAGCAGTCTACAGGGGGCGCGGACTGAAGCTTTCTTT. It codes for CASSLQGARTEAFF. This chain uses TRBV9 with TRBJ1-1; 9 bases are a match to TRBD1. CDR1 is SGDLS and CDR2 is YYNGEE in the germline V gene. V shed 5 bases, J shed 5 bases, and the junction held 7 bases outside the gene matches. The CDR3 is 14 residues long.

The DNA for the CDR3 is TGTGCCAGTAGTGCCCCCGGGCTTAGCTCCTACGAGCAGTACTTC. This encodes CASSAPGLSSYEQYF. The chain joins TRBV19 to TRBJ2-7; D unresolved. CDR3 length: 15 residues. In germline, CDR1 is LNHDA, CDR2 SQIVND (reference sequence). V lost 5 bases and J lost 0, with 14 bases in between.

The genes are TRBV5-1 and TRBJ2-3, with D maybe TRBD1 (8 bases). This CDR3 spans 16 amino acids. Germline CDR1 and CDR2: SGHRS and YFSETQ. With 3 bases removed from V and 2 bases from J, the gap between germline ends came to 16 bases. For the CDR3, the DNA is TGCGCCAGCAGCTCGGGGGGACAGGCGATCACAGATACGCAGTATTTT. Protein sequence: CASSSGGQAITDTQYF.

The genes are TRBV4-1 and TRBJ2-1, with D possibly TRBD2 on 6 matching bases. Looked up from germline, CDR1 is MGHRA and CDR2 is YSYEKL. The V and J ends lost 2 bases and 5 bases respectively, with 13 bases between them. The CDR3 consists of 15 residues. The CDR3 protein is CASSQRDLTNNEQFF. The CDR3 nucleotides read TGCGCCAGCAGCCAAAGGGACTTAACGAACAATGAGCAGTTCTTC.

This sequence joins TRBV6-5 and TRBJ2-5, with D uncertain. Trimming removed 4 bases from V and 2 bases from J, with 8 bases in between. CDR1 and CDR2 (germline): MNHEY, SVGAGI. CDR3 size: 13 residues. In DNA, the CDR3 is TGTGCCAGCAGTTTGGGGTTACAAGAGACCCAGTACTTC. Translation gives CASSLGLQETQYF.

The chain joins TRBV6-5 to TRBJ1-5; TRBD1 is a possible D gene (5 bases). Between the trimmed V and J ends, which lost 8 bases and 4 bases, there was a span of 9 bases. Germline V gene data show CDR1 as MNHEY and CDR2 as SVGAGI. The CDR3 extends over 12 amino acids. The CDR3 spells CASRGRNQPQHF. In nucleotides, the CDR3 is TGTGCCAGCCGGGGGAGGAATCAGCCCCAGCATTTT.

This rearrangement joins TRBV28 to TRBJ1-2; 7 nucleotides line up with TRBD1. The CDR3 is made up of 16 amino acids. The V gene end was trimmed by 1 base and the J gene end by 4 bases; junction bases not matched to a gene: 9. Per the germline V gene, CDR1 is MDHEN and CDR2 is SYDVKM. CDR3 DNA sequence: TGTGCCAGCAGTTTATCCGGGACAGTTGAGGGCTATGGCTACACCTTC. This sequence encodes CASSLSGTVEGYGYTF.

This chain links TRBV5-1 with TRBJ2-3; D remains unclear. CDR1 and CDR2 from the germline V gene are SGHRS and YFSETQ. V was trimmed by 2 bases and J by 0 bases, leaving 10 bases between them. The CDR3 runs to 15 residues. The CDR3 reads CASSLSGVSTDTQYF. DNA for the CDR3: TGCGCCAGCAGCTTAAGTGGGGTTAGCACAGATACGCAGTATTTT.

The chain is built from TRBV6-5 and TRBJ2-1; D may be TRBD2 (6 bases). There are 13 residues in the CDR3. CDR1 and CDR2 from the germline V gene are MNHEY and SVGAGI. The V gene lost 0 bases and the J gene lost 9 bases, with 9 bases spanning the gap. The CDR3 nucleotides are TGTGCCAGCAGTTACTCGGGGGGTAGTGAGCAGTTCTTC. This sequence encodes CASSYSGGSEQFF.

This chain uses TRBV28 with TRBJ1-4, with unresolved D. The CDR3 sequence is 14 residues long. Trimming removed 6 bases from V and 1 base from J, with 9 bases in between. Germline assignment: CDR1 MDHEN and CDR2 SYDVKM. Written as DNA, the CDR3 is TGTGCCAGCAGGCTATCTCGAACTAATGAAAAACTGTTTTTT. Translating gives CASRLSRTNEKLFF.

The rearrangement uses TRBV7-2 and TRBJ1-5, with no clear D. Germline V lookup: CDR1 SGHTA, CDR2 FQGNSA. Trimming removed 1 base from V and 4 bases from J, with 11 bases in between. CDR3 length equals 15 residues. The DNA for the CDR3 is TGTGCCAGCAGCTTAGGAATTGGTGTGAATCAGCCCCAGCATTTT. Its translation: CASSLGIGVNQPQHF.

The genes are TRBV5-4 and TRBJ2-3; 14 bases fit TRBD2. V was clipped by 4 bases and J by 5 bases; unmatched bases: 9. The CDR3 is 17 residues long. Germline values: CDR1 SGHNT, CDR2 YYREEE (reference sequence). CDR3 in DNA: TGTGCCAGCAGCCGGCGACTAGCGGGGGGGGAGAAAGATACGCAGTATTTT. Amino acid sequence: CASSRRLAGGEKDTQYF.

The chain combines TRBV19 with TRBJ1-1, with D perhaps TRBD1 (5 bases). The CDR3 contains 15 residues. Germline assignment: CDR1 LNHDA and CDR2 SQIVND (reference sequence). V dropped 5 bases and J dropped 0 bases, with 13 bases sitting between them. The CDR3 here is CASSERHRLNTEAFF. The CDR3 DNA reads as TGTGCCAGTAGTGAGCGTCACAGGCTGAACACTGAAGCTTTCTTT. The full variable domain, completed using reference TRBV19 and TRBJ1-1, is DGGITQSPKYLFRKEGQNVTLSCEQNLNHDAMYWYRQDPGQGLRLIYYSQIVNDFQKGDIAEGYSVSREKKESFPLTVTSAQKNPTAFYLCASSERHRLNTEAFFGQGTRLTVV.

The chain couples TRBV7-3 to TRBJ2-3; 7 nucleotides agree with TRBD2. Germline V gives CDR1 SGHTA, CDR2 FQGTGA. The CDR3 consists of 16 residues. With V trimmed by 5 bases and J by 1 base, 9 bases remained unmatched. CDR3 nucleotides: TGTGCCAGCAGCCCACGGGGTGGGGGGGGCACAGATACGCAGTATTTT. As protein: CASSPRGGGGTDTQYF.

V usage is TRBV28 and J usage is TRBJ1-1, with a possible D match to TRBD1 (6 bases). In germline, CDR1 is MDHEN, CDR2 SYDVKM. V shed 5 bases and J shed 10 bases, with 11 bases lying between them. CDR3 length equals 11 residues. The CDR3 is CASSGGRGAFF. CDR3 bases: TGTGCCAGCAGTGGGGGGCGAGGAGCTTTCTTT. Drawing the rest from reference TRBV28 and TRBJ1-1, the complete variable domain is DVKVTQSSRYLVKRTGEKVFLECVQDMDHENMFWYRQDPGLGLRLIYFSYDVKMKEKGDIPEGYSVSREKKERFSLILESASTNQTSMYLCASSGGRGAFFGQGTRLTVV.

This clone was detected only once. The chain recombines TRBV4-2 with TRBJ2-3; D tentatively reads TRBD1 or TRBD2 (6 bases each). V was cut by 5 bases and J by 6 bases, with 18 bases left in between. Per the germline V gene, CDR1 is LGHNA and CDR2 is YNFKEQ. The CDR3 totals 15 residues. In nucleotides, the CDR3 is TGTGCCAGCAGCTACCAAGGGGGGCCCATGGATACGCAGTATTTT. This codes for CASSYQGGPMDTQYF.

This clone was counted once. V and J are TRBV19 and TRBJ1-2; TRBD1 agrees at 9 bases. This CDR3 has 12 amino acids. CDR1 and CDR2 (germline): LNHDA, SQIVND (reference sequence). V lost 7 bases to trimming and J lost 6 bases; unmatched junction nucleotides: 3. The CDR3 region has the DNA TGTGCCAGTAAAAGACAGGGGGATGGCTACACCTTC. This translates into CASKRQGDGYTF.